Presented here are 25 T cell receptor beta chains from one specimen sequenced in a study of cytomegalovirus exposure and HLA in healthy donors. Vbeta (60) and Jbeta (13) primers were used in the PCR. TCRdb keeps only in-frame clones here, not all; method: immunoSEQ multiplex PCR. The data show 160,000 or so clones, with 75% to 80% seen just once and 6.3% held by the top ten. Sequencing was carried out using PBMCs. These receptors were taken from a man aged 35 to 55 in good health and CMV-seropositive.

This rearrangement joins TRBV5-1 to TRBJ1-2; no reliable D call. CDR1 and CDR2 (germline): SGHRS, YFSETQ. V was trimmed by 0 bases and J by 3 bases, leaving 6 bases between them. The CDR3 covers 13 residues. This CDR3 reads CASSLDTDYGYTF. In DNA, the CDR3 is TGCGCCAGCAGCTTGGATACAGACTATGGCTACACCTTC. The variable domain in full, with the rest retrieved from reference TRBV5-1 and TRBJ1-2, is KAGVTQTPRYLIKTRGQQVTLSCSPISGHRSVSWYQQTPGQGLQFLFEYFSETQRNKGNFPGRFSGRQFSNSRSEMNVSTLELGDSALYLCASSLDTDYGYTFGSGTRLTVV.

The rearrangement uses TRBV19 and TRBJ1-6, with a tentative D call TRBD1 (5 bases). V lost 5 bases and J 6 bases, leaving 14 bases between the germline ends. This CDR3 has 15 amino acids. CDR1 is LNHDA, CDR2 SQIVND, per germline (reference sequence). CDR3 region: CASSWSVRGNSPLHF. DNA for the CDR3: TGTGCCAGTAGTTGGTCGGTTAGGGGTAATTCACCCCTCCACTTT.

The chain employs TRBV27 and TRBJ1-2; a possible D gene is TRBD1 (6 bases). Germline CDR1 reads MNHEY; CDR2 reads SMNVEV (reference sequence). The V and J ends lost 1 base and 5 bases respectively, with 8 bases between them. The CDR3 length is 13 residues. The CDR3, as DNA: TGTGCCAGCAGTTTATTCAGGGGATATGGCTACACCTTC. Translated, it gives CASSLFRGYGYTF.

The rearrangement joins TRBV11-2 to TRBJ2-3; D is ambiguous. The germline V and J ends were trimmed by 2 bases and 3 bases, with 12 bases remaining between them. The germline gives CDR1 SGHAT, CDR2 FQNNGV. The CDR3 extends over 15 amino acids. CDR3 sequence: CASSLSPSETDTQYF. Written as DNA, the CDR3 is TGTGCCAGCAGCTTATCTCCAAGCGAGACAGATACGCAGTATTTT.

The gene calls are TRBV7-3 and TRBJ2-2; 7 nucleotides line up with TRBD2. The CDR3 is made up of 13 amino acids. The trim removed 2 bases at V and 6 bases at J, leaving 0 bases unmatched. Germline V gene data show CDR1 as SGHTA and CDR2 as FQGTGA. The CDR3: CASSLGGAGELFF. The CDR3 coding sequence is TGTGCCAGCAGCTTAGGGGGGGCCGGGGAGCTGTTTTTT.

The V call is TRBV5-1, the J call TRBJ2-7, with TRBD2 identical over 11 bases. Germline V gene lookup returns CDR1 SGHRS and CDR2 YFSETQ. This CDR3 region has 19 residues. The ends lost 2 bases at V and 0 bases at J; junction bases unmatched: 13. CDR3 sequence reads: CASSFRQGKTSGISYEQYF. The CDR3 coding sequence is TGCGCCAGCAGCTTCCGACAGGGTAAGACTAGCGGGATCTCCTACGAGCAGTACTTC.

The sample holds one count of this clone. The chain joins TRBV28 to TRBJ2-7; 11 bases align to TRBD1. Unmatched junction bases numbered 18, after V lost 8 bases and J lost 3 bases. CDR3 size: 18 residues. Germline-derived CDR1 and CDR2 are MDHEN and SYDVKM. The DNA for the CDR3 is TGTGCCAGCCTGTCGGAGGGACAGGGGGAAAGGTCTAACTACGAGCAGTACTTC. Amino acids: CASLSEGQGERSNYEQYF.

This chain connects TRBV15 to TRBJ1-1; D is possibly TRBD1 (6 bases). Trimming removed 1 base from V and 5 bases from J, with 14 bases in between. The germline CDR1 and CDR2 sequences are LNHNV and YYDKDF (reference sequence). This CDR3 contains 15 residues. The CDR3 sequence is CATSRVNRAGTEAFF. CDR3 DNA sequence: TGTGCCACCAGCAGAGTAAACAGGGCAGGGACTGAAGCTTTCTTT.

This chain connects TRBV19 to TRBJ1-5, with D perhaps matching TRBD1 (5 bases). The germline CDR1 and CDR2 sequences are LNHDA and SQIVND (reference sequence). V lost 4 bases and J lost 6, with 7 bases in between. The CDR3 spans 12 residues. CDR3 in amino acids: CASSNQGQPQHF. In nucleotides, the CDR3 is TGTGCCAGTAGTAATCAGGGTCAGCCCCAGCATTTT.

The chain carries TRBV9 and TRBJ2-7; TRBD2 aligns across 11 bases. The V and J ends lost 3 bases and 6 bases, in that order; junction bases with no gene match: 5. Germline V lookup: CDR1 SGDLS, CDR2 YYNGEE. The CDR3 is 14 amino acids. CDR3 sequence reads: CASSAGTSGPEQYF. For the CDR3, the DNA is TGTGCCAGCAGCGCGGGGACTAGCGGTCCCGAGCAGTACTTC.

The chain couples TRBV19 to TRBJ2-1, with D perhaps TRBD2 (5 bases). Trimming cost V 3 bases and J 9 bases, with 6 bases left between them. Germline V gives CDR1 LNHDA, CDR2 SQIVND (reference sequence). The CDR3 extends over 11 amino acids. The CDR3 reads CASSIEGEQFF. In DNA form, the CDR3 reads TGTGCCAGTAGTATCGAGGGTGAGCAGTTCTTC.

This clone was counted between two and nine times. The genes are TRBV11-1 and TRBJ1-1, with TRBD1 matching 7 bases. This CDR3 is built from 14 residues. The ends lost 5 bases at V and 2 bases at J; junction bases unmatched: 5. Germline V gives CDR1 SGHAT, CDR2 FQDESV (reference sequence). The chain's CDR3 is CASSDRDSNTEAFF. The CDR3, as DNA: TGTGCCAGCAGCGATCGGGACAGCAACACTGAAGCTTTCTTT.

The chain recombines TRBV5-6 with TRBJ1-2, with D possibly being TRBD1 (6 bases). Per the germline V gene, CDR1 is SGHDT and CDR2 is YYEEEE. Trimming pared 4 bases from V and 8 bases from J, leaving 15 bases between. CDR3 length equals 13 residues. This CDR3 is CASSPRGRGGYTF. CDR3 in DNA: TGTGCCAGCAGCCCCAGGGGAAGGGGCGGCTACACCTTC.

In its sample, this clone was seen a few times. Here the CDR3 DNA reads TGTGCCAGCAGCGGACAGAATAGCAATCAGCCCCAGCATTTT. This codes for CASSGQNSNQPQHF. J is TRBJ1-5 and V is TRBV2; D is perhaps TRBD1 (6 bases). CDR3 length equals 14 residues. CDR1 and CDR2 (germline): SNHLY, FYNNEI. Trimming left V 6 bases short and J 0 bases short, with 9 bases between.

The chain recombines TRBV6-5 with TRBJ2-3; D is perhaps TRBD2 (5 bases). Germline CDR1 reads MNHEY; CDR2 reads SVGAGI. The germline V and J ends were trimmed by 7 bases and 2 bases, with 10 bases remaining between them. The CDR3 is 13 amino acids. The CDR3 loop reads CASTKRDTDTQYF. CDR3 DNA sequence: TGTGCCAGCACGAAGAGGGACACAGATACGCAGTATTTT.

In this sample, this clone turned up a few times. The chain uses TRBV7-2 and TRBJ1-2; D not resolved. The CDR3 runs 15 residues. Trimming removed 5 bases from V and 3 bases from J, with 16 bases in between. Germline V CDR1 and CDR2: SGHTA, FQGNSA. The CDR3 bases are TGTGCCAGCAGCCTCAGGATCGGGCGGGACTATGGCTACACCTTC. Amino acid sequence: CASSLRIGRDYGYTF.

The gene calls are TRBV10-1 and TRBJ1-4; D uncertain. Germline V CDR1 and CDR2: WNHNN, SYGVQD (reference sequence). CDR3 length: 14 amino acids. V was pared by 2 bases and J by 0 bases, with 4 bases between. The CDR3 region has the DNA TGCGCCAGCAGTGAGGCGACAACTAATGAAAAACTGTTTTTT. This sequence encodes CASSEATTNEKLFF.

This clone was seen a few times. DNA of the CDR3: TGTGCCAGCAGACAGATGAACACTGAAGCTTTCTTT. Translation gives CASRQMNTEAFF. This chain joins TRBV6-1 and TRBJ1-1; D is uncertain. CDR1 is MNHNS, CDR2 SASEGT, per germline. The CDR3 totals 12 residues. V lost 6 bases and J lost 0, with 5 bases in between.

The gene calls are TRBV25-1 and TRBJ2-7; a weak D match, TRBD1 (6 bases). Trimming shortened V by 6 bases and J by 4 bases, and 22 bases separated the two germline ends. The length of the CDR3 is 16 residues. Per the germline V gene, CDR1 is MGHDK and CDR2 is SYGVNS. CDR3 nucleotide sequence: TGTGCCAGCAGCTGGGCAGGGGTAGGGAATCCGTACGAGCAGTACTTC. It yields the protein CASSWAGVGNPYEQYF.

Only one count was recorded for this clone. This chain links TRBV5-4 with TRBJ2-1; 11 bases line up with TRBD2. This CDR3 region has 15 residues. Germline V gene sequence: CDR1 SGHNT, CDR2 YYREEE (reference sequence). Trimming took 0 bases from V and 4 from J; bases not matched to a gene: 0. Here the CDR3 DNA reads TGTGCCAGCAGCTTGGGACTAGCGGGATACAATGAGCAGTTCTTC. As protein: CASSLGLAGYNEQFF.

The rearrangement uses TRBV6-6 and TRBJ1-3; 8 nucleotides agree with TRBD1. This CDR3 is 14 amino acids long. CDR1 and CDR2 from the germline V gene are MNHNY and SVGAGI (reference sequence). V gave up 0 bases and J gave up 7 bases; unmatched junction bases: 2. CDR3 amino acids: CASSYSNRGNTIYF. Written as DNA, the CDR3 is TGTGCCAGCAGTTACTCTAACAGGGGGAACACCATATATTTT.

This chain joins TRBV11-3 and TRBJ2-1, with D possibly being TRBD2 (5 bases). Per germline, CDR1 SGHNT and CDR2 YENEEA. V lost 4 bases and J 6 bases, leaving 13 bases between the germline ends. The CDR3 runs to 14 residues. CDR3 DNA sequence: TGTGCCAGCAGCTCCCAAGAGGGCCCCAATGAGCAGTTCTTC. It codes for CASSSQEGPNEQFF.

The V and J genes are TRBV6-5 and TRBJ2-1; 8 bases agree with TRBD2. CDR1 and CDR2 from the germline V gene are MNHEY and SVGAGI. V trimming: 4 bases; J trimming: 2 bases; junction bases outside the gene matches: 7. The CDR3 covers 16 residues. For the CDR3, the DNA is TGTGCCAGCAGTTCGTTAGCGGGACCAACCTACAATGAGCAGTTCTTC. Translating gives CASSSLAGPTYNEQFF.

The chain joins TRBV9 to TRBJ1-6; 8 nucleotides line up with TRBD1. V shed 0 bases and J 13 bases; nucleotides not matched to a gene: 9. The CDR3 sequence is 15 residues long. Germline V lookup: CDR1 SGDLS, CDR2 YYNGEE. The CDR3 region has the DNA TGTGCCAGCAGCGTAGCCCCAGGGGGCGCTTCCCCCCTCCACTTT. Protein sequence: CASSVAPGGASPLHF.

The genes are TRBV4-2 and TRBJ2-3; tentatively, D is TRBD1 (6 bases). Germline loops: CDR1 LGHNA, CDR2 YNFKEQ. This CDR3 has 16 residues. V was shortened by 1 base and J by 0 bases, with 11 bases between the two germline ends. The CDR3 region has the DNA TGTGCCAGCAGCCAAGTACAGGGAGCTAGCACAGATACGCAGTATTTT. Amino acids: CASSQVQGASTDTQYF.